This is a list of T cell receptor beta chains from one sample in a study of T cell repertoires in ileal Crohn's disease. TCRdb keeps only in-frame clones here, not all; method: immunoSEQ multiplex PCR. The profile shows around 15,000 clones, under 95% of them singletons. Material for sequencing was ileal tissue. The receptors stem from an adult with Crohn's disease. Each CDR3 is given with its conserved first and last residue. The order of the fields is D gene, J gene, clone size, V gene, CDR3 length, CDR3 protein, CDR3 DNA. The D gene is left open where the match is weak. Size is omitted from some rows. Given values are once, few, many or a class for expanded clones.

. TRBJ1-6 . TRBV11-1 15 CASSLGSLYNSPLHF TGTGCCAGCAGCCTCGGCAGCCTTTATAATTCACCCCTCCACTTT
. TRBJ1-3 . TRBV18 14 CASSPTRGADTIYF TGTGCCAGCTCACCAACGCGGGGCGCGGACACCATATATTTT
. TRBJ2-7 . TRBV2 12 CASSEWQGEQYF TGTGCCAGCAGTGAATGGCAGGGGGAGCAGTACTTC
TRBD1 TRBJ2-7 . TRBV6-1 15 CASSEGWGQNYEQYF TGTGCCAGCAGTGAAGGTTGGGGACAGAACTACGAGCAGTACTTC
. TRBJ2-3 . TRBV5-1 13 CASESGYTDTQYF TGCGCCAGCGAGTCGGGATACACAGATACGCAGTATTTT
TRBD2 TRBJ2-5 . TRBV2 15 CASSERRGGSGTQYF TGTGCCAGCAGTGAACGGCGGGGGGGAAGTGGGACCCAGTACTTC
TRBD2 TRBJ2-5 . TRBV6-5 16 CASSYSGLAIQETQYF TGTGCCAGCAGTTACAGCGGACTAGCGATCCAAGAGACCCAGTACTTC
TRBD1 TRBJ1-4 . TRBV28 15 CASSFRGQINEKLFF TGTGCCAGCAGTTTTAGGGGACAGATAAATGAAAAACTGTTTTTT
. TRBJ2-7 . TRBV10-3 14 CAIRRQEGSLEQYF TGTGCCATCAGGAGACAGGAGGGTAGCCTCGAGCAGTACTTC
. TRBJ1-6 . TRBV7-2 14 CASSHSRDNSPLHF TGTGCCAGCAGCCACTCAAGAGATAATTCACCCCTCCACTTT
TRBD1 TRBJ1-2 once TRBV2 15 CASKPGQGDNYGYTF TGTGCCAGCAAACCTGGACAGGGAGATAACTATGGCTACACCTTC
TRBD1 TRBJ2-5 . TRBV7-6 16 CASSPYQRGLGETQYF TGTGCCAGCAGCCCTTACCAGAGGGGGCTGGGGGAGACCCAGTACTTC
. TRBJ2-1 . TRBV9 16 CASSVEGLPALNEQFF TGTGCCAGCAGCGTAGAGGGGCTACCGGCACTCAATGAGCAGTTCTTC
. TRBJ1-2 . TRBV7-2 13 CASSEGEGYGYTF TGTGCCAGCAGCGAGGGGGAAGGCTATGGCTACACCTTC
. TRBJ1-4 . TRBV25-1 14 CASSTGATNEKLFF TGTGCCAGCAGTACCGGAGCAACTAATGAAAAACTGTTTTTT
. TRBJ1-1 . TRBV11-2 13 CASSLYVDTEAFF TGTGCCAGCAGCTTATACGTAGACACTGAAGCTTTCTTT
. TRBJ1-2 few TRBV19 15 CASSIYFWGKDGYTF TGTGCCAGTAGTATTTATTTTTGGGGGAAGGATGGCTACACCTTC
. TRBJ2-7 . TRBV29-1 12 CSVEEGHNEQYF TGCAGCGTTGAGGAAGGACACAACGAGCAGTACTTC
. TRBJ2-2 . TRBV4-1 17 CASSQDLTNLNTGELFF TGCGCCAGCAGCCAAGATTTAACAAACCTGAACACCGGGGAGCTGTTTTTT
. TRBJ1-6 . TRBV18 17 CASSPKEGSSYNSPLHF TGTGCCAGCTCACCCAAGGAGGGCAGCTCCTATAATTCACCCCTCCACTTT
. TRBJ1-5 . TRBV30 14 CAWSDQGPGQPQHF TGTGCCTGGAGTGACCAGGGCCCCGGGCAGCCCCAGCATTTT
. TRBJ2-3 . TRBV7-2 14 CASSTGLSTDTQYF TGTGCCAGCAGTACTGGACTTAGCACAGATACGCAGTATTTT
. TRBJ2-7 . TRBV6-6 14 CASSYLAFSYEQYF TGTGCCAGCAGTTATTTGGCGTTCTCCTACGAGCAGTACTTC
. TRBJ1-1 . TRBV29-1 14 CSVPPSGRVTEAFF TGCAGCGTTCCACCTAGTGGCAGGGTCACTGAAGCTTTCTTT
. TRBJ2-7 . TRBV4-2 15 CASSQDRANSREQYF TGTGCCAGCAGCCAAGATAGGGCAAATTCACGCGAGCAGTACTTC
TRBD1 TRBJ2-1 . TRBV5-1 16 CASSLGQGGSYNEQFF TGCGCCAGCAGCCTAGGACAGGGCGGCTCCTACAATGAGCAGTTCTTC
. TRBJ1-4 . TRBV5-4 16 CASSSGFGATNEKLFF TGTGCCAGCAGCTCGGGTTTTGGGGCAACTAATGAAAAACTGTTTTTT
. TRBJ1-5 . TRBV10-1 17 CASSGPPGQKSNQPQHF TGCGCCAGCAGTGGCCCCCCCGGGCAGAAGAGCAATCAGCCCCAGCATTTT
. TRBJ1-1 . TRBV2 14 CASREGSGHAGAFF TGTGCCAGCAGGGAAGGCAGTGGCCATGCCGGAGCTTTCTTT
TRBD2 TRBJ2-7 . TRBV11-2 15 CASSLGWRGAYEQYF TGTGCCAGCAGCTTAGGCTGGCGGGGGGCTTACGAGCAGTACTTC
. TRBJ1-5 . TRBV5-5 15 CASSSSEKAGQPQHF TGTGCCAGCAGCTCGAGCGAGAAGGCGGGTCAGCCCCAGCATTTT
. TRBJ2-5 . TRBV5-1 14 CASSSSGTPRVEYF TGCGCCAGCTCCTCCTCCGGGACACCTCGAGTGGAGTACTTC
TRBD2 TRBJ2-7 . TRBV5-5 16 CASSPLGGADSYEQYF TGTGCCAGCAGCCCCCTCGGGGGGGCAGATTCCTACGAGCAGTACTTC
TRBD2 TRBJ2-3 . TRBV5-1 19 CASSVTIPGTSGGTDTQYF TGCGCCAGCAGCGTCACCATTCCCGGGACTAGCGGGGGAACAGATACGCAGTATTTT
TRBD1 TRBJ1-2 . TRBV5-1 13 CASSFGGTAGYTF TGCGCCAGCAGCTTTGGTGGGACAGCTGGCTACACCTTC
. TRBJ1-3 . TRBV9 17 CASSVDEGGSRRNTIYF TGTGCCAGCAGCGTAGATGAAGGAGGGTCCAGACGGAACACCATATATTTT
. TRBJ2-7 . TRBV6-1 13 CASRVNTAYEQYF TGTGCCAGCAGAGTAAACACAGCCTACGAGCAGTACTTC
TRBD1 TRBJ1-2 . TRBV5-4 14 CASSLARTGLGYTF TGTGCCAGCAGCTTGGCCCGGACAGGGTTGGGCTACACCTTC
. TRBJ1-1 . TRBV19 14 CASSPRQIATEAFF TGTGCCAGTAGTCCCCGCCAGATCGCTACTGAAGCTTTCTTT
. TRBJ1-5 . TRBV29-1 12 CSVGGGNQPQHF TGCAGCGTTGGAGGGGGGAATCAGCCCCAGCATTTT
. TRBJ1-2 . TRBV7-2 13 CASSTPGRGGYTF TGTGCCAGCAGCACTCCCGGACGGGGGGGCTACACCTTC